Listed here is a single T cell receptor (beta chain). Its matching antigen is unknown. These data are taken from a study of vaccination and CD4 T cells after COVID-19. On the study more broadly: Median time from COVID diagnosis to post-COVID sampling was 100 to 130 days (35 to 161). Study-wide results and limits: Spike mono-reactivity was the property of 304 of 307 vaccine-specific clones in convalescent patients.

Treatment in this sample: approximately nine-day PBMC culture with coronavirus spike peptide pools or control peptides (ViraFEST assay). With the Oncomine TCR Beta short-read assay, DNA from cultured CD4+ T cells was sequenced. A single record per CDR3 protein comes from TCRdb applying MiXCR to the PCR reads. The sample records about 4,100 distinct CDR3 sequences, 20% being singletons. This CDR3 contains 14 residues. Germline V gives CDR1 LGHNA, CDR2 YNFKEQ. The ends were cut back, 3 bases at V and 4 bases at J, with 12 bases in the middle. This chain connects TRBV4-2 to TRBJ1-2; tentatively, D is TRBD1 (6 bases). Specimen: CD4+ T cells from blood, cultured in vitro. The receptor was derived from a human donor who had recovered from COVID-19. CDR3 residues: CASSQEQGRYGYTF. The CDR3 DNA sequence: TGTGCCAGCAGCCAGGAACAGGGTCGCTATGGCTACACCTTC.